The source of this TCR beta chain is a study of Ad26.COV2.S vaccination and SARS-CoV-2 variants. Turning to the study itself: Donor allocation was to the COV1001 Ad26.COV2.S trial arm. Once or twice, 56 days apart, Ad26.COV2.S was delivered intramuscularly.

TCRdb's copy holds only in-frame clones and misses some; the assay was immunoSEQ multiplex PCR. This table has around 450,000 clones, approximately 92% appearing once. There are 13 residues in the CDR3. Germline loops: CDR1 SQVTM, CDR2 ANQGSEA. The V and J ends lost 3 bases and 0 bases respectively, with 8 bases between them. The treatment was: about 20 received Ad26.COV2.S at low or high dose, single or two shots; about five received placebo; per-sample allocation not given. All samples were drawn on day 63, counting from the first vaccine or placebo injection. The clonotype originates from a person between 18 and 65 years old who received the Ad26.COV2.S COVID-19 vaccine or a placebo. The sample was peripheral blood, taken in a trial of Ad26.COV2.S vaccine versus placebo. This chain joins TRBV29-1 and TRBJ2-5, with D perhaps given as TRBD1 or TRBD2 (5 bases each). The CDR3 loop reads CSVDVGDQETQYF. The DNA of the CDR3 is TGCAGCGTTGATGTGGGGGACCAAGAGACCCAGTACTTC.